This passage covers 23 T cell receptor beta chains from one sample sequenced in a study of cytomegalovirus exposure and HLA in healthy donors. The primer mix had 60 Vbeta and 13 Jbeta primers. Generated by immunoSEQ multiplex PCR, the TCRdb table keeps only in-frame clones and is missing some. The sample carries under 200,000 clones, over 65% recorded once. The sequencing sample was made of PBMCs. The receptors originated from a woman in her forties in good health and CMV-seropositive.

This clone occurred a few times. The chain recombines TRBV6-6 with TRBJ1-2, with a tentative D call TRBD1 (6 bases). This CDR3 is built from 14 residues. Deletions cut 6 bases from V and 5 bases from J, with 16 bases between. Germline lookup yields CDR1 MNHNY and CDR2 SVGAGI (reference sequence). CDR3 sequence (DNA): TGTGCCAGCAGACACGAGGGGGTCGCATATGGCTACACCTTC. Amino acids: CASRHEGVAYGYTF.

The chain combines TRBV4-3 with TRBJ1-2, with D maybe TRBD1 (5 bases). Per the germline V gene, CDR1 is LGHNA and CDR2 is YSLEER. The CDR3 length is 14 residues. The germline V and J ends were trimmed by 3 bases and 5 bases, with 13 bases remaining between them. The CDR3 DNA follows: TGCGCCAGCAGCCACGGGGAGGGGCTTTATGGCTACACCTTC. Amino acids: CASSHGEGLYGYTF.

V and J are TRBV11-2 and TRBJ2-5, with 10 bases fitting TRBD2. The germline CDR1 and CDR2 sequences are SGHAT and FQNNGV. The CDR3 totals 15 residues. V was clipped by 8 bases and J by 4 bases; unmatched bases: 10. The CDR3 here is CASSLSGGARETQYF. CDR3 DNA sequence: TGTGCCAGCTCATTAAGCGGGGGGGCACGAGAGACCCAGTACTTC.

The rearrangement uses TRBV29-1 and TRBJ1-1; TRBD1 agrees at 8 bases. The germline V gene encodes CDR1 SQVTM and CDR2 ANQGSEA. The trim removed 7 bases at V and 5 bases at J, leaving 24 bases unmatched. CDR3 length equals 18 residues. Written as DNA, the CDR3 is TGCAGCGCCCAGATTTTGGTCCCACAGGGGGGTTTGGGTACTGAAGCTTTCTTT. Its protein product is CSAQILVPQGGLGTEAFF.

This sequence joins TRBV7-6 and TRBJ2-7; D possibly corresponds to TRBD2 (5 bases). This CDR3 has 13 residues. Germline assignment: CDR1 SGHVS and CDR2 FNYEAQ. V was pared by 4 bases and J by 3 bases, with 10 bases between. Here the CDR3 DNA reads TGTGCCAGCAGCTCTGAGCGGCACTACGAGCAGTACTTC. Protein sequence: CASSSERHYEQYF.

This sequence joins TRBV7-2 and TRBJ2-7, with a tentative D call TRBD1 (6 bases). This CDR3 has 14 residues. V lost 5 bases to trimming and J lost 3 bases, with 14 bases between them. CDR1 and CDR2 from the germline V gene are SGHTA and FQGNSA. The CDR3 DNA reads as TGTGCCAGCAGCACCATTGCAGGGGTCTACGAGCAGTACTTC. Translation gives CASSTIAGVYEQYF.

The chain carries TRBV27 and TRBJ1-1; 7 bases map to TRBD1. Germline-derived CDR1 and CDR2 are MNHEY and SMNVEV (reference sequence). J gave up 0 bases and V 6 bases, and 7 bases lay outside the gene matches. The CDR3 has 15 residues. This chain's CDR3 is CASRATGSVNTEAFF. In DNA form, the CDR3 reads TGTGCCAGCAGGGCGACAGGGTCCGTGAACACTGAAGCTTTCTTT.

The V call is TRBV7-8, the J call TRBJ2-2; 10 bases match TRBD1. V lost 3 bases and J lost 4; bases outside the gene matches: 2. Germline lookup yields CDR1 SGHVS and CDR2 FQNEAQ. The CDR3 contains 15 residues. The CDR3, as DNA: TGTGCCAGCAGCTTGACAGGGGGCGTCACCGGGGAGCTGTTTTTT. Translated, it gives CASSLTGGVTGELFF.

This clone showed up just a few times. The V and J genes are TRBV6-6 and TRBJ2-3; TRBD1 matches at 8 bases. The V gene end was trimmed by 4 bases and the J gene end by 5 bases; junction bases not matched to a gene: 5. CDR1 is MNHNY, CDR2 SVGAGI, per germline (reference sequence). This CDR3 spans 14 amino acids. The CDR3 coding sequence is TGTGCCAGCAGTTTCGGACAGGGTGGAGATACGCAGTATTTT. Residues: CASSFGQGGDTQYF.

This chain uses TRBV28 with TRBJ2-7; TRBD1 matches at 7 bases. CDR3 length: 15 residues. The germline V gene encodes CDR1 MDHEN and CDR2 SYDVKM. With 2 bases clipped from V and 5 bases from J, the junction kept 9 bases outside the gene matches. The CDR3 reads CASSLVGRQGDEQYF. The CDR3 nucleotides read TGTGCCAGCAGTTTAGTGGGTCGACAGGGCGACGAGCAGTACTTC.

V and J are TRBV5-4 and TRBJ2-4, with D perhaps matching TRBD2 (7 bases). There are 16 residues in the CDR3. Trimming cost V 3 bases and J 5 bases, with 18 bases left between them. CDR1 is SGHNT and CDR2 is YYREEE in the germline V gene (reference sequence). The CDR3 nucleotides read TGTGCCAGCAGCTACGGTGGGGGGGGCCATCAAAACATTCAGTACTTC. Protein sequence: CASSYGGGGHQNIQYF.

The table lists this clone with a count of one. The chain uses TRBV2 and TRBJ2-7; 9 bases match TRBD1. J gave up 4 bases and V 6 bases, and 4 bases lay outside the gene matches. Germline-derived CDR1 and CDR2 are SNHLY and FYNNEI. The CDR3 consists of 13 residues. CDR3 bases: TGTGCCAGCAGCAGGGACAGGGAATACGAGCAGTACTTC. Translation gives CASSRDREYEQYF. The entire variable domain, with the rest obtained from reference TRBV2 and TRBJ2-7, is as follows: EPEVTQTPSHQVTQMGQEVILRCVPISNHLYFYWYRQILGQKVEFLVSFYNNEISEKSEIFDDQFSVERPDGSNFTLKIRSTKLEDSAMYFCASSRDREYEQYFGPGTRLTVT.

V gene TRBV18 combines with J gene TRBJ1-2; 7 nucleotides align to TRBD1. The CDR3 contains 14 residues. Germline V gene data show CDR1 as KGHSH and CDR2 as LQKENI. Trimming took 3 bases from V and 5 from J; bases not matched to a gene: 6. CDR3 amino acids: CASSPRDSGYGYTF. The CDR3 DNA follows: TGTGCCAGCTCACCCCGGGACAGTGGGTATGGCTACACCTTC.

The chain links TRBV4-3 to TRBJ2-3, with 11 bases matching TRBD2. Unmatched junction bases numbered 9, after V lost 4 bases and J lost 6 bases. Germline CDR1 is LGHNA and CDR2 is YSLEER. The length of the CDR3 is 16 residues. This chain's CDR3 is CASSRILAGVFDTQYF. The CDR3 bases are TGCGCCAGCAGCCGAATACTAGCGGGGGTTTTTGATACGCAGTATTTT.

The chain carries TRBV29-1 and TRBJ2-3, with 15 bases identical to TRBD2. This CDR3 comprises 16 residues. The germline V gene has CDR1 SQVTM and CDR2 ANQGSEA. V dropped 6 bases and J dropped 4; count of bases not matched to a gene: 8. CDR3 region: CSVLTRTSGGADTQYF. The CDR3 DNA reads as TGCAGCGTCCTCACTAGGACTAGCGGGGGGGCAGATACGCAGTATTTT.

The chain has TRBV7-9 and TRBJ2-7; 7 bases map to TRBD1. This CDR3 region has 14 residues. The V gene's germline CDR1 is SEHNR and CDR2 FQNEAQ (reference sequence). The V and J ends lost 2 bases and 6 bases, in that order; junction bases with no gene match: 7. CDR3: CASSLQGVGSEQYF. The CDR3 coding sequence is TGTGCCAGCAGCTTACAGGGGGTGGGTAGCGAGCAGTACTTC. The full variable domain, its missing parts supplied by reference TRBV7-9 and TRBJ2-7, is DTGVSQNPRHKITKRGQNVTFRCDPISEHNRLYWYRQTLGQGPEFLTYFQNEAQLEKSRLLSDRFSAERPKGSFSTLEIQRTEQGDSAMYLCASSLQGVGSEQYFGPGTRLTVT.

The chain is built from TRBV5-3 and TRBJ1-5; D might be TRBD1 (6 bases). TRBV5-3 counts as an open reading frame of uncertain function. CDR3 length: 16 residues. The ends were cut back, 5 bases at V and 2 bases at J, with 17 bases in the middle. CDR3 nucleotides: TGTGCCAGAAGTTTTGCAGGGGAGAGAGGCAATCAGCCCCAGCATTTT. This encodes CARSFAGERGNQPQHF.

The J gene is TRBJ2-2, the V gene TRBV9, with TRBD2 as a possible D gene (6 bases). Trimming pared 4 bases from V and 5 bases from J, leaving 12 bases between. Germline lookup yields CDR1 SGDLS and CDR2 YYNGEE. The CDR3 extends over 14 amino acids. CDR3 amino acids: CASSTPAGTGELFF. The CDR3 DNA reads as TGTGCCAGCAGCACACCCGCGGGGACCGGGGAGCTGTTTTTT.

The chain carries TRBV5-1 and TRBJ1-1; D remains unclear. This CDR3 has 14 residues. Trimming stripped 1 base from V and 1 base from J, with 8 bases between. CDR1 is SGHRS, CDR2 YFSETQ, per germline. The CDR3 loop is CASSLNTWNTEAFF. CDR3 nucleotides: TGCGCCAGCAGCTTGAACACCTGGAACACTGAAGCTTTCTTT.

This chain joins TRBV7-2 and TRBJ1-5; TRBD1 agrees at 9 bases. V was clipped by 2 bases and J by 6 bases; unmatched bases: 8. The CDR3 covers 16 residues. Germline CDR1 and CDR2: SGHTA and FQGNSA. The CDR3 protein is CASSLRGTGSGQPQHF. In DNA, the CDR3 is TGTGCCAGCAGCTTACGGGGGACAGGGTCGGGTCAGCCCCAGCATTTT.

The chain recombines TRBV7-8 with TRBJ2-3; D is undetermined. Trimming stripped 5 bases from V and 2 bases from J, with 11 bases between. Per germline, CDR1 SGHVS and CDR2 FQNEAQ. The CDR3 has 14 amino acids. The CDR3 region has the DNA TGTGCCAGCAGCCCGATGCGGTCCACAGATACGCAGTATTTT. Translating gives CASSPMRSTDTQYF.

The rearrangement uses TRBV7-3 and TRBJ2-7; 9 nucleotides match TRBD2. CDR3 length: 15 amino acids. V lost 1 base, J lost 5 bases, and 6 bases stayed unmatched. CDR1 and CDR2 from the germline V gene are SGHTA and FQGTGA. The CDR3 here is CASSLSLAGPHEQYF. The CDR3 nucleotides read TGTGCCAGCAGCTTAAGCCTAGCGGGACCACACGAGCAGTACTTC.

The sample holds one count of this clone. The CDR3 coding sequence is TGCGCCAGCAGCCAGCCAGGGGCTGGAAACACCATATATTTT. Translated: CASSQPGAGNTIYF. The chain recombines TRBV4-3 with TRBJ1-3; D is possibly TRBD1 (6 bases). The CDR3 consists of 14 residues. Germline-derived CDR1 and CDR2 are LGHNA and YSLEER. Deletions cut 3 bases from V and 2 bases from J, with 8 bases between.